The 14 T cell receptor beta chains below come from one sample, sequenced in a study of T cell responses to AZD1222 COVID-19 vaccine. The table came from immunoSEQ multiplex PCR; TCRdb's copy has only in-frame clones and leaves some out. The table includes approximately 150,000 clones, around 93% detected once. The specimen was peripheral blood, collected on day 0 of AZD1222 vaccination. Every receptor here comes from an adult in good health.

This sequence joins TRBV2 and TRBJ2-2; 9 bases agree with TRBD2. Germline assignment: CDR1 SNHLY and CDR2 FYNNEI. Trimming removed 4 bases from V and 2 bases from J; junction bases left unmatched: 5. The CDR3 is 16 residues long. CDR3 DNA sequence: TGTGCCAGCAGTGCCAGACTAGCGGTTAACACCGGGGAGCTGTTTTTT. Protein sequence: CASSARLAVNTGELFF.

This clone was seen once. The CDR3 bases are TGTGCCAGCAGTTACGGGTTACAAGAGACCCAGTACTTC. It is translated as CASSYGLQETQYF. The V gene is TRBV6-5, the J gene TRBJ2-5; no clear D. Trimming stripped 2 bases from V and 2 bases from J, with 6 bases between. This CDR3 contains 13 residues. The germline CDR1 and CDR2 sequences are MNHEY and SVGAGI.

V gene TRBV28 combines with J gene TRBJ1-3, with D tentatively TRBD1 (6 bases). Trimming shortened V by 6 bases and J by 0 bases, and 12 bases separated the two germline ends. Germline loops: CDR1 MDHEN, CDR2 SYDVKM. This CDR3 spans 15 amino acids. In DNA, the CDR3 is TGTGCCAGCAGCCTGCCAGGGGCCTCTGGAAACACCATATATTTT. This codes for CASSLPGASGNTIYF.

The genes are TRBV5-4 and TRBJ2-7; D is ambiguous. The CDR3 length is 13 residues. Germline V CDR1 and CDR2: SGHNT, YYREEE (reference sequence). V lost 3 bases, J lost 2 bases, and 9 bases lay in between. The CDR3 here is CASSSGTTYEQYF. The CDR3 bases are TGTGCCAGCAGCTCCGGCACGACCTACGAGCAGTACTTC.

The chain couples TRBV5-6 to TRBJ1-2, with no clear D. Germline-derived CDR1 and CDR2 are SGHDT and YYEEEE. The CDR3 consists of 13 residues. V lost 5 bases to trimming and J lost 0 bases, with 8 bases between them. The DNA for the CDR3 is TGTGCCAGCAGTTTTTCCACTAACTATGGCTACACCTTC. Its protein is CASSFSTNYGYTF. The full variable domain, with the rest looked up from reference TRBV5-6 and TRBJ1-2, is DAGVTQSPTHLIKTRGQQVTLRCSPKSGHDTVSWYQQALGQGPQFIFQYYEEEERQRGNFPDRFSGHQFPNYSSELNVNALLLGDSALYLCASSFSTNYGYTFGSGTRLTVV.

The chain couples TRBV10-3 to TRBJ2-2, with 12 bases aligning to TRBD1. The J segment lost 0 bases and the V segment lost 6 bases, leaving 2 bases of the junction unmatched. Germline lookup yields CDR1 ENHRY and CDR2 SYGVKD. This CDR3 contains 16 residues. The DNA for the CDR3 is TGTGCCATCAGAGGGACAGGGGGCGCGAACACCGGGGAGCTGTTTTTT. Translation: CAIRGTGGANTGELFF.

The chain links TRBV10-2 to TRBJ2-3; 13 bases map to TRBD2. CDR1 is WSHSY, CDR2 SAAADI, per germline. CDR3 length: 16 amino acids. J lost 3 bases, V lost 6 bases, and 6 bases had no gene match. The CDR3 spells CASRGGLAGRTDTQYF. The CDR3 DNA sequence: TGCGCCAGCAGGGGGGGACTAGCGGGAAGAACAGATACGCAGTATTTT.

The rearrangement joins TRBV18 to TRBJ2-7; no clear D. The V and J ends lost 2 bases and 5 bases respectively, with 13 bases between them. This CDR3 is built from 14 residues. CDR1 and CDR2 (germline): KGHSH, LQKENI. The CDR3 nucleotides read TGTGCCAGCTCACCATGGGCCGGGTTCAACGAGCAGTACTTC. Residues: CASSPWAGFNEQYF.

The chain couples TRBV15 to TRBJ1-1; D call uncertain. This CDR3 has 13 amino acids. Trimming took 7 bases from V and 2 from J, leaving 11 bases between them. Germline CDR1 is LNHNV and CDR2 is YYDKDF (reference sequence). The DNA of the CDR3 is TGTGCCACCACCGGGCCAGCCAACACTGAAGCTTTCTTT. Translated: CATTGPANTEAFF.

The V and J genes are TRBV30 and TRBJ2-7; 8 positions match TRBD2. CDR1 and CDR2 (germline): GTSNPN, SVGIG (reference sequence). V gave up 8 bases and J gave up 9 bases; unmatched junction bases: 15. The CDR3 runs 13 residues. CDR3 amino acids: CAGTSGRSWAQYF. The CDR3 DNA follows: TGTGCCGGTACTAGCGGCAGAAGTTGGGCGCAGTACTTC.

This clone was seen only once. J is TRBJ1-4 and V is TRBV7-9; D unresolved. The CDR3 is 14 residues long. Trimming shortened V by 2 bases and J by 2 bases, and 6 bases separated the two germline ends. Germline values: CDR1 SEHNR, CDR2 FQNEAQ (reference sequence). CDR3 amino acids: CASSLLRTNEKLFF. Written as DNA, the CDR3 is TGTGCCAGCAGCTTACTTAGGACTAATGAAAAACTGTTTTTT.

The gene calls are TRBV12-3 or TRBV12-4 and TRBJ1-1, with D tentatively TRBD1 (5 bases). The CDR3 loop spans 13 amino acids. Trimming left V 2 bases short and J 5 bases short, with 9 bases between. The CDR3 DNA follows: TGTGCCAGCAGTTTACAAGGGGTGACTGAAGCTTTCTTT. Translation gives CASSLQGVTEAFF.

CDR3 loop: CACYRDTSDTQYF. In nucleotides, the CDR3 is TGTGCCTGTTACCGGGACACGTCGGATACGCAGTATTTT. This chain links TRBV30 with TRBJ2-3; D might be TRBD1 (6 bases). CDR3 length: 13 amino acids. Per germline, CDR1 GTSNPN and CDR2 SVGIG (reference sequence). Trimming stripped 6 bases from V and 6 bases from J, with 16 bases between.

This chain connects TRBV9 to TRBJ2-1; tentative D call: TRBD2 (6 bases). Trimming removed 2 bases from V and 5 bases from J, with 8 bases in between. The length of the CDR3 is 13 residues. Germline values: CDR1 SGDLS, CDR2 YYNGEE. The CDR3 DNA sequence: TGTGCCAGCAGCGTTGGGAGGAACAATGAGCAGTTCTTC. It specifies CASSVGRNNEQFF.